Below, 20 T cell receptor beta chains from the same sample are listed, as sequenced in a study of beta chain features in type 1 diabetes. The investigators reverse transcribed all of the isolated RNA, so they sequenced expressed TCRB transcripts. Produced via immunoSEQ multiplex PCR; TCRdb's table is partial and in-frame only. The profile shows roughly 230,000 clones, about a tenth of them singletons. For these receptors, no antigen is known. Study results and limitations: Moderate but significant shortening of TCRB CDR3s was recorded in all four CD4+ subsets from Type 1 diabetes patients.

The material sequenced was naive CD4+ T cells from blood. The receptor set was obtained from a man aged 25 to 40 with type 1 diabetes.

V usage is TRBV11-3 and J usage is TRBJ2-3, with 9 bases aligning to TRBD2. This CDR3 spans 17 amino acids. V shed 1 base and J 1 base; nucleotides not matched to a gene: 6. CDR1 and CDR2 from the germline V gene are SGHNT and YENEEA. CDR3 sequence: CASSLGAASGGTDTQYF. The CDR3 region has the DNA TGTGCCAGCAGCTTAGGAGCCGCTAGCGGGGGCACAGATACGCAGTATTTT.

In regard to this clone: An end of the junction differs from the germline gene, which may be a read error. The chain combines TRBV2 with TRBJ1-6; TRBD1 matches at 7 bases. The germline CDR1 and CDR2 sequences are SNHLY and FYNNEI. This CDR3 has 15 residues. This CDR3 reads CASSEEGGVGSPLHF. The CDR3 DNA follows: TGTGCCAGCAGCGAAGAAGGGGGCGTCGGTTCACCCCTCCACTTT.

A single count supports this clone. The CDR3 loop reads CASSSPTSGTYEQYF. The CDR3 DNA sequence: TGTGCCAGCAGCTCCCCCACTAGCGGCACCTACGAGCAGTACTTC. The chain carries TRBV5-4 and TRBJ2-7; the match to TRBD2 covers 8 bases. The CDR3 extends over 15 amino acids. With V trimmed by 3 bases and J by 2 bases, 7 bases remained unmatched. CDR1 and CDR2 from the germline V gene are SGHNT and YYREEE (reference sequence).

The gene calls are TRBV7-2 and TRBJ2-5, with D possibly matching TRBD1 (5 bases). Per the germline V gene, CDR1 is SGHTA and CDR2 is FQGNSA. With 5 bases removed from V and 4 bases from J, the gap between germline ends came to 11 bases. The CDR3 sequence is 13 residues long. The CDR3 nucleotides are TGTGCCAGCAGCAGGGGAAGACGAGAGACCCAGTACTTC. Translation: CASSRGRRETQYF.

This clone appeared a few times. The chain combines TRBV18 with TRBJ2-1; 9 nucleotides align to TRBD2. The CDR3 has 15 residues. Germline CDR1 and CDR2: KGHSH and LQKENI. The junction had 7 bases not matched to a gene; V was cut back by 7 bases and J by 3 bases. The CDR3 spells CASCPLAGDYNEQFF. CDR3 nucleotide sequence: TGTGCCAGCTGCCCACTAGCGGGTGACTACAATGAGCAGTTCTTC. Full variable domain (outside the CDR3, taken from reference TRBV18 and TRBJ2-1): NAGVMQNPRHLVRRRGQEARLRCSPMKGHSHVYWYRQLPEEGLKFMVYLQKENIIDESGMPKERFSAEFPKEGPSILRIQQVVRGDSAAYFCASCPLAGDYNEQFFGPGTRLTVL.

This clone was counted a few times. J is TRBJ2-5 and V is TRBV5-4; weak D call: TRBD1 (6 bases). Trimming left V 1 base short and J 4 bases short, with 8 bases between. The length of the CDR3 is 13 residues. Germline V CDR1 and CDR2: SGHNT, YYREEE (reference sequence). The CDR3 here is CASSLQGRETQYF. The CDR3 coding sequence is TGTGCCAGCAGCTTGCAGGGGCGAGAGACCCAGTACTTC.

The V gene is TRBV28, the J gene TRBJ1-1, with a weak D call TRBD1 (5 bases). V was clipped by 6 bases and J by 4 bases, with 18 bases between them. This CDR3 is 15 amino acids long. CDR1 MDHEN and CDR2 SYDVKM come from the germline V gene. CDR3 coding DNA: TGTGCCAGCAGCATAAGTTCAGGAGGGACCACTGAAGCTTTCTTT. It is translated as CASSISSGGTTEAFF.

This chain connects TRBV5-1 to TRBJ2-1; TRBD1 aligns across 9 bases. Trimming took 2 bases from V and 9 from J; bases not matched to a gene: 9. From germline, CDR1 is SGHRS and CDR2 YFSETQ. The length of the CDR3 is 15 residues. CDR3 residues: CASSLSLQGAGEQFF. The CDR3 DNA reads as TGCGCCAGCAGCTTATCCTTACAGGGGGCGGGTGAGCAGTTCTTC.

The genes are TRBV7-9 and TRBJ2-3, with D possibly TRBD2 on 5 matching bases. This CDR3 is built from 13 residues. The germline gives CDR1 SEHNR, CDR2 FQNEAQ (reference sequence). V was pared by 2 bases and J by 9 bases, with 12 bases between. DNA for the CDR3: TGTGCCAGCAGCTTAAAGGGCCCGGGGACGCAGTATTTT. Residues: CASSLKGPGTQYF.

V is TRBV2 and J is TRBJ2-5, with 7 bases lining up with TRBD2. Germline assignment: CDR1 SNHLY and CDR2 FYNNEI. The length of the CDR3 is 14 residues. The V segment lost 7 bases and the J segment 2 bases; nucleotides outside the gene matches: 7. DNA for the CDR3: TGTGCCAGCAAGCGGGGCCCTCCTCAAGAGACCCAGTACTTC. Its protein product is CASKRGPPQETQYF.

V is TRBV9 and J is TRBJ1-2, with 9 nucleotides matching TRBD1. CDR1 and CDR2 from the germline V gene are SGDLS and YYNGEE. After removal of 3 bases from V and 7 bases from J, the junction contained 4 bases not matched to a gene. There are 13 residues in the CDR3. In nucleotides, the CDR3 is TGTGCCAGCAGCGCGCCGGGACAGGGTGGCTACACCTTC. This sequence encodes CASSAPGQGGYTF.

This chain connects TRBV7-2 to TRBJ2-7, with D possibly TRBD1 on 8 matching bases. Germline assignment: CDR1 SGHTA and CDR2 FQGNSA. The V gene lost 10 bases and the J gene lost 3 bases, with 19 bases spanning the gap. The CDR3 covers 14 residues. CDR3 in DNA: TGTGCCACCCAACCTACAGGGGGGGTCTACGAGCAGTACTTC. Translation gives CATQPTGGVYEQYF.

A few counts support this clone. The chain links TRBV7-3 to TRBJ2-1, with 9 bases that match TRBD1. CDR3 length: 13 residues. Trimming cost V 8 bases and J 4 bases; bases outside gene matches: 3. CDR1 SGHTA and CDR2 FQGTGA come from the germline V gene. The CDR3 bases are TGTGCCAGCGGGACAGGGTGGTACAATGAGCAGTTCTTC. It codes for CASGTGWYNEQFF.

V usage is TRBV6-1 and J usage is TRBJ2-7; 7 nucleotides align to TRBD1. The V gene end was trimmed by 1 base and the J gene end by 3 bases; junction bases not matched to a gene: 6. Germline CDR1 is MNHNS and CDR2 is SASEGT. This CDR3 has 15 amino acids. DNA for the CDR3: TGTGCCAGCAGTGAAGGGGCAGGGGGATTCTACGAGCAGTACTTC. It codes for CASSEGAGGFYEQYF.

This clone was counted only a few times. The rearrangement links TRBV6-1 to TRBJ1-6; D is ambiguous. Trimming shortened V by 7 bases and J by 6 bases, and 10 bases separated the two germline ends. This CDR3 has 13 residues. Germline CDR1 reads MNHNS; CDR2 reads SASEGT. Here the CDR3 reads CASKPGPNSPLHF. The CDR3 region has the DNA TGTGCCAGCAAGCCAGGTCCTAATTCACCCCTCCACTTT.

The chain has TRBV5-1 and TRBJ2-7, with 9 bases aligning to TRBD2. The V segment lost 3 bases and the J segment 3 bases; nucleotides outside the gene matches: 7. The CDR3 is 15 amino acids. In germline, CDR1 is SGHRS, CDR2 YFSETQ. The CDR3 DNA is TGCGCCAGCAGCTCTCCTTTTAGCGGGGGCTACGAGCAGTACTTC. Amino acids: CASSSPFSGGYEQYF.

This clone was found a few times. The J gene is TRBJ2-3, the V gene TRBV7-9, with 15 bases fitting TRBD2. The CDR3 length is 18 residues. Germline V gene lookup returns CDR1 SEHNR and CDR2 FQNEAQ (reference sequence). V dropped 5 bases and J dropped 6; count of bases not matched to a gene: 12. Here the CDR3 reads CASSPDLGLAGGLDTQYF. Here the CDR3 DNA reads TGTGCCAGCAGCCCCGACCTCGGACTAGCGGGGGGGCTGGATACGCAGTATTTT.

Only a few counts were recorded for this clone. This chain connects TRBV4-1 to TRBJ1-5, with D perhaps TRBD1 (5 bases). The V gene lost 0 bases and the J gene lost 1 base, with 10 bases spanning the gap. The CDR3 totals 16 residues. CDR1 and CDR2 from the germline V gene are MGHRA and YSYEKL. Here the CDR3 DNA reads TGCGCCAGCAGCCAAGATCTGGGGGGGAGCAATCAGCCCCAGCATTTT. This encodes CASSQDLGGSNQPQHF.

This chain joins TRBV6-5 and TRBJ1-4; 10 positions match TRBD1. The CDR3 is 13 residues long. CDR1 is MNHEY, CDR2 SVGAGI, per germline. The ends lost 5 bases at V and 7 bases at J; junction bases unmatched: 1. CDR3 region: CASSRTGGEKLFF. The CDR3 DNA reads as TGTGCCAGCAGTCGGACAGGGGGTGAAAAACTGTTTTTT.

The chain joins TRBV18 to TRBJ1-1, with TRBD1 as a possible D gene (6 bases). V was cut by 4 bases and J by 1 base, with 13 bases left in between. CDR1 is KGHSH and CDR2 is LQKENI in the germline V gene. This CDR3 is built from 15 residues. CDR3 coding DNA: TGTGCCAGCTCACTTGTGGACAGTGAGAACACTGAAGCTTTCTTT. Translated: CASSLVDSENTEAFF.